What follows is one T cell receptor (beta chain) and its context. Germline lookup yields CDR1 SNHLY and CDR2 FYNNEI. The CDR3 sequence is 13 residues long. Losses at the gene ends were 6 bases for V and 15 bases for J; bases not matched to a gene: 10. The record originates from a study of blood T cell repertoires in COVID-19. Authors' analysis steps: Estimation of nucleated cell counts was performed using reference gene primer amplification. Profiling relied on immunoSEQ multiplex PCR, and the TCRdb table lists in-frame clones only, not all of them. That table gives V, J and clone size, and the DNA gave D and trimming. The sample consists of 150,000 to 200,000 clones, 74% of them appearing once.

This chain links TRBV2 with TRBJ2-1; the match to TRBD2 covers 11 bases. The receptor was isolated from a woman aged 80 or over with acute or convalescent COVID-19. Sequencing was done on a sample of peripheral blood. CDR3 sequence: CASRGETSGMMFF. The CDR3 DNA sequence: TGTGCCAGCAGAGGGGAGACTAGCGGGATGATGTTCTTC.